A single sample is the source of the 30 T cell receptor beta chains below, sequenced in a study of OX40 agonist ivuxolimab in advanced cancers. Assay used: immunoSEQ multiplex PCR; TCRdb lists only in-frame clones, some missing. The top ten hold 22% of the sample, which has roughly 26,000 clones, around nine tenths seen once. The sequences come from CD4+ or CD8+ T cells sorted from blood, collected in a trial of the OX40 agonist ivuxolimab. Receptors were obtained from an adult with an advanced solid tumor such as melanoma, head and neck, liver or kidney cancer.

This rearrangement joins TRBV7-3 to TRBJ1-3, with D perhaps matching TRBD1 (6 bases). This CDR3 comprises 15 residues. Germline CDR1 and CDR2: SGHTA and FQGTGA. The V end lost 0 bases, the J end lost 3 bases, and 9 bases lay between the germline ends. The CDR3 protein is CASSLTGAVGNTIYF. Written as DNA, the CDR3 is TGTGCCAGCAGCTTAACGGGGGCTGTTGGAAACACCATATATTTT.

The chain has TRBV9 and TRBJ1-2, with no clear D. Germline V gene data show CDR1 as SGDLS and CDR2 as YYNGEE. CDR3 length: 16 residues. Trimming stripped 0 bases from V and 4 bases from J, with 16 bases between. DNA of the CDR3: TGTGCCAGCAGCGTAGCTGAAGGGAGTCTCTTCTATGGCTACACCTTC. This sequence encodes CASSVAEGSLFYGYTF.

The chain couples TRBV27 to TRBJ2-7; D ambiguous. Germline V gives CDR1 MNHEY, CDR2 SMNVEV (reference sequence). V lost 5 bases, J lost 2 bases, and 22 bases lay in between. This CDR3 has 17 amino acids. CDR3 nucleotides: TGTGCCAGCAGTCTCCCGTCTCGTGGCAGGCGAGCCTACGAGCAGTACTTC. It is translated as CASSLPSRGRRAYEQYF.

The gene calls are TRBV7-2 and TRBJ1-1; 11 bases are a match to TRBD1. The trim removed 5 bases at V and 3 bases at J, leaving 5 bases unmatched. This CDR3 contains 15 residues. Germline lookup yields CDR1 SGHTA and CDR2 FQGNSA. The CDR3 is CASSGTGGRYTEAFF. The CDR3, as DNA: TGTGCCAGCAGCGGGACAGGGGGAAGGTACACTGAAGCTTTCTTT.

V usage is TRBV6-6 and J usage is TRBJ1-5, with D uncertain. The CDR3 consists of 14 residues. Germline V gives CDR1 MNHNY, CDR2 SVGAGI (reference sequence). V lost 0 bases and J lost 7, with 10 bases in between. The CDR3 DNA follows: TGTGCCAGCAGTTACTCGAGGGAAGGGCAGCCCCAGCATTTT. Its translation is CASSYSREGQPQHF.

This chain uses TRBV7-6 with TRBJ2-1; possible D gene TRBD1, 6 bases. The CDR3 runs to 13 residues. Trimming removed 5 bases from V and 9 bases from J, with 14 bases in between. Germline V gene sequence: CDR1 SGHVS, CDR2 FNYEAQ. The CDR3 region has the DNA TGTGCCAGCAGCCCTTCAGGGGATAGTGAGCAGTTCTTC. Translation: CASSPSGDSEQFF.

The gene calls are TRBV7-2 and TRBJ2-2; D might be TRBD2 (6 bases). This CDR3 is 15 amino acids long. V was clipped by 1 base and J by 6 bases, with 12 bases between them. Germline CDR1 reads SGHTA; CDR2 reads FQGNSA. For the CDR3, the DNA is TGTGCCAGCAGCTTAGTGACTAGTAGGGCCGGGGAGCTGTTTTTT. Protein: CASSLVTSRAGELFF.

The chain uses TRBV30 and TRBJ1-6; D possibly corresponds to TRBD1 (5 bases). CDR1 and CDR2 from the germline V gene are GTSNPN and SVGIG (reference sequence). V was shortened by 2 bases and J by 5 bases, with 10 bases between the two germline ends. This CDR3 region has 14 residues. The DNA of the CDR3 is TGTGCCTGGAGTCGGGACTTCGATAATTCACCCCTCCACTTT. Translated: CAWSRDFDNSPLHF.

This clone was counted between two and nine times. The rearrangement uses TRBV19 and TRBJ1-1; no definite D call. Per germline, CDR1 LNHDA and CDR2 SQIVND (reference sequence). The CDR3 is made up of 13 amino acids. V dropped 6 bases and J dropped 7 bases, with 15 bases sitting between them. DNA for the CDR3: TGTGCCAGTAGGAGAGGTGGGAAAAGTGAAGCTTTCTTT. Translating gives CASRRGGKSEAFF.

The chain joins TRBV7-3 to TRBJ2-1, with 15 positions matching TRBD2. CDR1 and CDR2 (germline): SGHTA, FQGTGA. The CDR3 totals 16 residues. After removal of 4 bases from V and 8 bases from J, the junction contained 6 bases not matched to a gene. CDR3 sequence: CASSSGTSGGRDEQFF. DNA of the CDR3: TGTGCCAGCAGCTCCGGGACTAGCGGGGGGCGAGATGAGCAGTTCTTC.

By proportion, this clone is medium-sized. V gene TRBV27 combines with J gene TRBJ1-6; D is unresolved. CDR1 and CDR2 (germline): MNHEY, SMNVEV (reference sequence). The V end lost 0 bases, the J end lost 13 bases, and 10 bases lay between the germline ends. The length of the CDR3 is 13 residues. The CDR3 DNA reads TGTGCCAGCAGTTTATCGGAGATTAGGCCCCTCCACTTT. Translated, it gives CASSLSEIRPLHF.

J is TRBJ2-5 and V is TRBV4-1; D is perhaps TRBD1 or TRBD2 (5 bases each). The CDR3 runs to 17 residues. CDR1 and CDR2 (germline): MGHRA, YSYEKL. V was clipped by 0 bases and J by 7 bases, with 21 bases between them. CDR3 sequence reads: CASSQDYRGALDGTQYF. In DNA form, the CDR3 reads TGCGCCAGCAGCCAAGACTATCGAGGGGCCCTAGACGGGACCCAGTACTTC.

The V call is TRBV28, the J call TRBJ2-7, with D perhaps TRBD1 (5 bases). V was trimmed by 7 bases and J by 4 bases, leaving 17 bases between them. The CDR3 covers 14 residues. In germline, CDR1 is MDHEN, CDR2 SYDVKM. CDR3 residues: CASKRQDSPYEQYF. The CDR3 bases are TGTGCCAGCAAGAGACAAGACAGTCCATACGAGCAGTACTTC.

J is TRBJ2-5 and V is TRBV6-1; D tentatively reads TRBD1 or TRBD2 (5 bases each). Germline V gives CDR1 MNHNS, CDR2 SASEGT. V gave up 3 bases and J gave up 5 bases, with 7 bases separating them. CDR3 size: 12 residues. CDR3 sequence: CASSDRDETQYF. The CDR3 region has the DNA TGTGCCAGCAGTGACCGGGACGAGACCCAGTACTTC.

This clone was observed a handful of times. The rearrangement uses TRBV10-1 and TRBJ2-1; the match to TRBD2 covers 12 bases. The CDR3 covers 18 residues. The junction had 9 bases not matched to a gene; V was cut back by 6 bases and J by 0 bases. In germline, CDR1 is WNHNN, CDR2 SYGVQD (reference sequence). DNA for the CDR3: TGCGCCAGCAGCCCTAGCGGGAGGGATTCTTTCTCCTACAATGAGCAGTTCTTC. It specifies CASSPSGRDSFSYNEQFF.

V gene TRBV5-1 combines with J gene TRBJ2-7, with a weak D call TRBD2 (6 bases). Per the germline V gene, CDR1 is SGHRS and CDR2 is YFSETQ. The ends were cut back, 1 base at V and 5 bases at J, with 10 bases in the middle. This CDR3 is 13 amino acids long. CDR3 DNA: TGCGCCAGCAGCTTGATCGCGGGACACGAGCAGTACTTC. Residues: CASSLIAGHEQYF.

The gene calls are TRBV14 and TRBJ1-5, with 7 bases matching TRBD1. This CDR3 comprises 17 residues. Germline loops: CDR1 SGHDN, CDR2 FVKESK. The V and J ends lost 0 bases and 4 bases, in that order; junction bases with no gene match: 9. The CDR3: CASSQESDRRVNQPQHF. The CDR3 DNA reads as TGTGCCAGCAGCCAAGAATCGGACAGGCGTGTTAATCAGCCCCAGCATTTT. Complete variable domain (other parts from reference TRBV14 and TRBJ1-5): EAGVTQFPSHSVIEKGQTVTLRCDPISGHDNLYWYRRVMGKEIKFLLHFVKESKQDESGMPNNRFLAERTGGTYSTLKVQPAELEDSGVYFCASSQESDRRVNQPQHFGDGTRLSIL.

The J gene is TRBJ1-5, the V gene TRBV6-1, with a weak D call TRBD1 (6 bases). CDR3 length equals 13 residues. The V end was cut by 7 bases, the J end by 3 bases, with 10 bases between. Germline values: CDR1 MNHNS, CDR2 SASEGT. The CDR3, as DNA: TGTGCCAGCACTGACAGGTCCAATCAGCCCCAGCATTTT. It codes for CASTDRSNQPQHF.

This rearrangement joins TRBV21-1 to TRBJ2-3; the table's D gene call, TRBD2, was not cross checked with the DNA. TRBV21-1 is deemed a pseudogene. This CDR3 is 15 amino acids long. The DNA for the CDR3 is TGTGCCAGCATGCTGACTAGCGGGAGCACAGATACGCAGTATTTT. Amino acids: CASMLTSGSTDTQYF.

CDR3 protein: CASIRTSPPYEQYF. The DNA for the CDR3 is TGTGCCAGCATCAGGACCTCTCCCCCCTACGAGCAGTACTTC. The chain links TRBV27 to TRBJ2-7; D is uncertain. With 7 bases removed from V and 2 bases from J, the gap between germline ends came to 15 bases. From germline, CDR1 is MNHEY and CDR2 SMNVEV (reference sequence). The CDR3 loop spans 14 amino acids.

This rearrangement joins TRBV11-3 to TRBJ1-4, with unresolved D. Germline-derived CDR1 and CDR2 are SGHNT and YENEEA. Trimming cost V 5 bases and J 3 bases, with 7 bases left between them. The CDR3 has 13 amino acids. CDR3 protein: CASSVHPNEKLFF. The CDR3 DNA sequence: TGTGCCAGCAGCGTCCACCCTAATGAAAAACTGTTTTTT.

This clone was counted once. V usage is TRBV7-2 and J usage is TRBJ2-1; 9 bases match TRBD2. Trimming removed 0 bases from V and 9 bases from J; junction bases left unmatched: 12. This CDR3 contains 17 residues. Germline lookup yields CDR1 SGHTA and CDR2 FQGNSA. CDR3 in DNA: TGTGCCAGCAGCTTAGCGCCGGGACTAGCAATCTATGGTGAGCAGTTCTTC. Its translation: CASSLAPGLAIYGEQFF.

CDR3 protein: CASSFGVGSNQPQHF. CDR3 DNA: TGTGCCAGCAGCTTTGGGGTGGGGAGCAATCAGCCCCAGCATTTT. The genes are TRBV4-2 and TRBJ1-5; D is uncertain. From germline, CDR1 is LGHNA and CDR2 YNFKEQ. The V and J ends lost 5 bases and 1 base respectively, with 12 bases between them. The CDR3 covers 15 residues.

The V call is TRBV19, the J call TRBJ1-5, with unresolved D. Deletions cut 5 bases from V and 6 bases from J, with 5 bases between. This CDR3 spans 11 amino acids. Per germline, CDR1 LNHDA and CDR2 SQIVND (reference sequence). The DNA for the CDR3 is TGTGCCAGTAGTTCCGGTCAGCCCCAGCATTTT. Translating gives CASSSGQPQHF. The full variable domain, completed using reference TRBV19 and TRBJ1-5, is DGGITQSPKYLFRKEGQNVTLSCEQNLNHDAMYWYRQDPGQGLRLIYYSQIVNDFQKGDIAEGYSVSREKKESFPLTVTSAQKNPTAFYLCASSSGQPQHFGDGTRLSIL.

CDR3 residues: CAWSVRYEQYF. The CDR3 DNA reads TGTGCCTGGAGTGTACGGTACGAGCAGTACTTC. V usage is TRBV30 and J usage is TRBJ2-5; D ambiguous. With the DNA end fitting TRBJ2-7 better, the J assignment may be wrong. The CDR3 contains 11 residues. Germline CDR1 and CDR2: GTSNPN and SVGIG (reference sequence).

This clone was counted a few times. The chain is built from TRBV27 and TRBJ2-3; unclear D gene. The V gene lost 9 bases and the J gene lost 2 bases, with 15 bases spanning the gap. This CDR3 is 14 amino acids long. Germline CDR1 MNHEY, CDR2 SMNVEV (reference sequence). The CDR3 sequence: CASSDLSSTDTQYF. CDR3 sequence (DNA): TGTGCCAGTTCCGACCTATCGTCCACAGATACGCAGTATTTT.

This clone was counted once. The chain employs TRBV5-6 and TRBJ2-7, with D perhaps matching TRBD1 or TRBD2 (5 bases each). This CDR3 spans 13 amino acids. CDR1 and CDR2 from the germline V gene are SGHDT and YYEEEE. Trimming pared 3 bases from V and 6 bases from J, leaving 13 bases between. In DNA, the CDR3 is TGTGCCAGCAGCTGGGGACCGGCGGGCGAGCAGTACTTC. It encodes CASSWGPAGEQYF.

The chain has TRBV7-6 and TRBJ2-5; D remains ambiguous. Germline V gives CDR1 SGHVS, CDR2 FNYEAQ. CDR3 size: 16 residues. V dropped 5 bases and J dropped 5 bases, with 21 bases sitting between them. The CDR3 DNA follows: TGTGCCAGCAGCCGGTTCTCAGGCGCTGTCGGTGAGACCCAGTACTTC. The encoded protein is CASSRFSGAVGETQYF.

This rearrangement joins TRBV9 to TRBJ2-7, with TRBD1 as a possible D gene (5 bases). V lost 3 bases, J lost 0 bases, and 7 bases lay in between. From germline, CDR1 is SGDLS and CDR2 YYNGEE. The CDR3 is 13 amino acids. DNA for the CDR3: TGTGCCAGCAGCGGAAGGGGCTCCTACGAGCAGTACTTC. Residues: CASSGRGSYEQYF.

The V and J genes are TRBV19 and TRBJ2-1; D perhaps matches TRBD2 (5 bases). Germline V CDR1 and CDR2: LNHDA, SQIVND (reference sequence). V dropped 6 bases and J dropped 6 bases, with 9 bases sitting between them. This CDR3 has 12 amino acids. CDR3 loop: CASSLAGNEQFF. The CDR3 DNA reads TGTGCCAGTAGCTTGGCGGGCAATGAGCAGTTCTTC.